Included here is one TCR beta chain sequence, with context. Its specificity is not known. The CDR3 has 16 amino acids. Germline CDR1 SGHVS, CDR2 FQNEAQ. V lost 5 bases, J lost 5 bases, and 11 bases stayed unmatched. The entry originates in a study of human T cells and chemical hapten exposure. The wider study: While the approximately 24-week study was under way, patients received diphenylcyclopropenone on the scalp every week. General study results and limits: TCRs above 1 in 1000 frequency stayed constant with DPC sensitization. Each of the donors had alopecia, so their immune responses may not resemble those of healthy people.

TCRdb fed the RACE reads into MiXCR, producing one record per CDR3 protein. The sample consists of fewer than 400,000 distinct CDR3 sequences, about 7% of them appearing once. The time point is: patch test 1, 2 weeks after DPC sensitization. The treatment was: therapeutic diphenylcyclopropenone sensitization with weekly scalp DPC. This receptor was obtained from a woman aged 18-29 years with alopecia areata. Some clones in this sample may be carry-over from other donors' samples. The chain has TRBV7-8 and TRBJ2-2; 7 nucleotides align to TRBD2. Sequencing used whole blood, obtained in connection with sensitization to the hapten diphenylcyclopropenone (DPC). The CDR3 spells CASSLGSSGLTGELFF. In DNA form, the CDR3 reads TGTGCCAGCAGCCTAGGTAGTAGCGGGCTGACCGGGGAGCTGTTTTTT.